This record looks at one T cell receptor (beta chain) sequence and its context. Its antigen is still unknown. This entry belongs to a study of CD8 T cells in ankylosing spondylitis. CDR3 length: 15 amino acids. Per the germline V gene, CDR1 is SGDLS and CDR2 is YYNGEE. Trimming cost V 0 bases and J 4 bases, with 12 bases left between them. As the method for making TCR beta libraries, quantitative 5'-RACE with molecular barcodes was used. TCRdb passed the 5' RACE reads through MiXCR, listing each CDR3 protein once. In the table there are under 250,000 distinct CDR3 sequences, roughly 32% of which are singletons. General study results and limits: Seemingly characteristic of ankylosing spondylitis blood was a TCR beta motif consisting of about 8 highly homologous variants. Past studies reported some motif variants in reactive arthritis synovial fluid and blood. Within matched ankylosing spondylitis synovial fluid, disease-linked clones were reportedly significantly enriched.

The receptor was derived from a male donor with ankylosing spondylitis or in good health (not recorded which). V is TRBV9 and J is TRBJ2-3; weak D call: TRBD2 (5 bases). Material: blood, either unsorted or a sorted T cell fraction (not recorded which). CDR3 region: CASSVEGKGADTQYF. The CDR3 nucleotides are TGTGCCAGCAGCGTAGAAGGCAAGGGAGCAGATACGCAGTATTTT.